What follows is one T cell receptor (beta chain) and its context. The CDR3 consists of 12 residues. Germline CDR1 reads SNHLY; CDR2 reads FYNNEI. After removal of 6 bases from V and 11 bases from J, the junction contained 10 bases not matched to a gene. The donors were members of the validation cohort, which comprised roughly 130 subjects and was separate from the first cohort of 730 or so subjects. The table came from immunoSEQ multiplex PCR; TCRdb's copy has only in-frame clones and leaves some out. In the table there are fewer than 200,000 clones, around 92% of which are singletons. These data are taken from a study of cytomegalovirus exposure and HLA in healthy donors. Overall study: The approximately 120 validation repertoires, a later analysis reported, used the same platform as the approximately 630 first-cohort repertoires.

The chain joins TRBV2 to TRBJ2-7; 7 bases align to TRBD1. This clonotype was sampled from a woman younger than 30 in good health and CMV-seropositive. Sequencing was performed on PBMCs. The CDR3 here is CASRGDRALEYF. DNA of the CDR3: TGTGCCAGCAGAGGGGACAGAGCCCTAGAGTACTTC.